This T cell receptor beta chain was profiled in a study of regulatory T cells in long-lasting Graves disease. Time point in this sample: newly diagnosed GD, antithyroid drugs for less than 3 months. RNA isolated from PBMCs was used to make the TCR library. Study results and caveats: There were preferences for TRBV28, TRBJ1-2 and TRBJ2-5 in persistent disease.

In its sample, this clonotype was seen many times. Its antigen is not identified. This CDR3 contains 21 residues. Germline V gene data show CDR1 as MDHEN and CDR2 as SYDVKM. The J segment lost 0 bases and the V segment lost 3 bases, leaving 18 bases of the junction unmatched. The authors built TCR beta libraries using iRepertoire HTBI primers and Arm-PCR of CDR3 regions. Methods used by the authors: The study identified about 60 TRBV and approximately 15 TRBJ segments across samples. TCRdb re-derived calls from the multiplex PCR reads in MiXCR, one entry per CDR3 protein. TCRdb, not the authors, supplied the V and J calls. The sample holds about 540,000 distinct CDR3 sequences, approximately 12% seen once. The same sample was also used in a study of T cells in Graves' hyperthyroidism and ophthalmopathy. That work states: Diagnoses used clinical symptoms, serum thyroxine and TRAb, thyroid ultrasound and orbital computed tomography. The TCR CDR3 first-round RT-PCR relied on the HTBI primer set.

The chain has TRBV28 and TRBJ2-1; 9 bases match TRBD2. This sequence was found in a man under 40 with Graves disease. Sequencing was performed on peripheral blood mononuclear cells (PBMCs), taken at new diagnosis, from a patient treated with antithyroid drugs. The DNA of the CDR3 is TGTGCCAGCAGTTTGTCAGGGGGAAGGACTAGCGATTACCGCTCCTACAATGAGCAGTTCTTC. Translation gives CASSLSGGRTSDYRSYNEQFF.